The clone carrying this T cell receptor (beta chain) was detected only a few times. V was cut by 6 bases and J by 5 bases, with 20 bases left in between. This CDR3 contains 14 residues. CDR1 and CDR2 (germline): SQVTM, ANQGSEA. This sample was taken from a study of response to subunit inactivated influenza vaccine. From the RT-PCR reads, TCRdb called clonotypes with MiXCR, one entry per CDR3 protein. The sample contains more than 600,000 distinct CDR3 sequences, roughly 20% of which appear only once. The material sequenced was PBMCs from blood, taken 5 days after vaccination. This chain connects TRBV29-1 to TRBJ2-7, with D possibly being TRBD1 (6 bases). This receptor was taken from a man aged 50 to 60 who received an inactivated influenza vaccine. CDR3 nucleotide sequence: TGCAGCGTCGCCTCCATCTATACAGGGAACGAGCAGTACTTC. This codes for CSVASIYTGNEQYF.